Following are 16 T cell receptor beta chains from one sample sequenced in a study of T cells expressing NK-cell markers (dated by TCRdb to the early 2020s). Libraries were constructed by 5' RACE. Sequencing was carried out with an Illumina HiSeq 2000. TCRdb reprocessed the sequencing reads and holds a single record per CDR3 protein sequence, with no DNA. The data table for this sample lists approximately 460,000 distinct CDR3 sequences. Roughly 7.2% of the sample is held by the ten biggest clonotypes. What was sequenced was blood T cells: a sorted CD56 or NKG2C T cell subset, CD4+ or CD8+ T cells, or bulk PBMC T cells (not recorded which). The receptors were sampled from a woman aged 18-69 years in good health.

The chain uses TRBV7-3 and TRBJ2-1; TCRdb's D call, TRBD1, is unchecked because there is no DNA. Germline assignment: CDR1 SGHTA and CDR2 FQGTGA. The CDR3 has 13 residues. The CDR3 spells CASSFGRGNEQFF.

The gene calls are TRBV3-1 and TRBJ1-5; TCRdb reports TRBD1, a call that lacks DNA to check it against. Germline CDR1 reads LGHDT; CDR2 reads YNNKEL (reference sequence). This CDR3 is 15 amino acids long. The CDR3 sequence: CASSQDAGANQPQHF.

The chain is built from TRBV10-2 and TRBJ1-4. Germline loops: CDR1 WSHSY, CDR2 SAAADI. CDR3 length: 13 residues. CDR3 protein: CASTLATNEKLFF.

This chain uses TRBV13 with TRBJ2-7; TCRdb gives TRBD1 as the D gene, but with no DNA this cannot be confirmed. The CDR3 totals 15 residues. Germline CDR1 and CDR2: PRHDT and FYEKMQ (reference sequence). The CDR3 here is CASSLGGQEPYEQYF. Full variable domain (rest looked up from reference TRBV13 and TRBJ2-7): AAGVIQSPRHLIKEKRETATLKCYPIPRHDTVYWYQQGPGQDPQFLISFYEKMQSDKGSIPDRFSAQQFSDYHSELNMSSLELGDSALYFCASSLGGQEPYEQYFGPGTRLTVT.

V and J are TRBV5-1 and TRBJ2-4; TCRdb gives TRBD2 as the D gene, but with no DNA this cannot be confirmed. This CDR3 comprises 15 residues. CDR1 SGHRS and CDR2 YFSETQ come from the germline V gene. CDR3 loop: CASSVTSEVKNIQYF.

The chain combines TRBV19 with TRBJ2-3; TCRdb reports TRBD1, a call that lacks DNA to check it against. This CDR3 spans 13 amino acids. Germline V gene sequence: CDR1 LNHDA, CDR2 SQIVND (reference sequence). The CDR3 spells CASRRDSTDTQYF.

V and J are TRBV5-6 and TRBJ2-5. The CDR3 has 11 residues. Germline-derived CDR1 and CDR2 are SGHDT and YYEEEE. The CDR3 region is CASSSTARQYF.

V gene TRBV5-1 combines with J gene TRBJ2-6. The CDR3 sequence is 14 residues long. Germline CDR1 SGHRS, CDR2 YFSETQ. Here the CDR3 reads CASSHDSGANVLTF.

The chain joins TRBV27 to TRBJ2-3; there is no DNA to check the TCRdb D call of TRBD2. The CDR3 contains 15 residues. Germline CDR1 and CDR2: MNHEY and SMNVEV (reference sequence). The CDR3 reads CASSYGDAGLDTQYF.

This chain links TRBV29-1 with TRBJ2-3; TCRdb gives TRBD1 as the D gene, but with no DNA this cannot be confirmed. The CDR3 length is 12 residues. The V gene's germline CDR1 is SQVTM and CDR2 ANQGSEA. CDR3 residues: CSSWGATDTQYF.

The V call is TRBV12-3 or TRBV12-4, the J call TRBJ1-5. The CDR3 spans 13 residues. CDR3 region: CASRELLNQPQHF.

The chain carries TRBV20-1 and TRBJ2-1; TCRdb outputs TRBD1, but without DNA this stays unchecked. Germline V gene data show CDR1 as DFQATT and CDR2 as SNEGSKA (reference sequence). This CDR3 has 13 residues. The CDR3 reads CSAPGQGRNEQFF.

This CDR3 is CASSPLQAGGPNEQFF. V gene TRBV11-1 combines with J gene TRBJ2-1; TCRdb selects TRBD2, and the lack of DNA leaves this call unchecked. In germline, CDR1 is SGHAT, CDR2 FQDESV (reference sequence). This CDR3 is 16 amino acids long.

The chain couples TRBV7-9 to TRBJ1-5. Germline CDR1 reads SEHNR; CDR2 reads FQNEAQ (reference sequence). The CDR3 totals 17 residues. The CDR3 loop is CASSLVPQGRVDQPQHF.

The rearrangement joins TRBV5-8 to TRBJ2-5; the TCRdb D gene call, TRBD1, has no DNA to confirm it. Germline loops: CDR1 SGHTS, CDR2 YDEGEE. There are 15 residues in the CDR3. This CDR3 reads CASSFSLRGPETQYF.

CDR3 in amino acids: CSARSELNTEAFF. This chain uses TRBV20-1 with TRBJ1-1. Germline V gene data show CDR1 as DFQATT and CDR2 as SNEGSKA (reference sequence). The CDR3 runs 13 residues.